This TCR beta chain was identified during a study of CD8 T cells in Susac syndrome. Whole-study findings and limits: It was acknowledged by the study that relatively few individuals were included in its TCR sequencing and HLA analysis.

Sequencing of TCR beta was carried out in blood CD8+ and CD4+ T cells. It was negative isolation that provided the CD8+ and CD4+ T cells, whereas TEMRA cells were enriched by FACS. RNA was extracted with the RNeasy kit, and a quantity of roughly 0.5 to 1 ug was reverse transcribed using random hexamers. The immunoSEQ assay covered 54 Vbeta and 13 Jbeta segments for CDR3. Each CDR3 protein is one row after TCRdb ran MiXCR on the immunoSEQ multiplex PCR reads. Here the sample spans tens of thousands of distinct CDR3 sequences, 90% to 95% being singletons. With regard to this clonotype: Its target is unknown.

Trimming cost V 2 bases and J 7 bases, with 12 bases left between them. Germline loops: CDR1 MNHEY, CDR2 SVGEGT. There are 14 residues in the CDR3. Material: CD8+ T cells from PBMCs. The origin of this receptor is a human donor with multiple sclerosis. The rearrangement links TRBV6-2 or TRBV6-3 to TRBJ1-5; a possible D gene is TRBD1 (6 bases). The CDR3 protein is CASSYRGGSQPQHF. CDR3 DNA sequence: TGTGCCAGCAGTTACCGCGGGGGCAGCCAGCCCCAGCATTTT.